A single sample is the source of the 28 T cell receptor beta chains below, sequenced in a study of T cell responses to AZD1222 COVID-19 vaccine. Some clones are missing from TCRdb's copy, which holds only in-frame ones; the method was immunoSEQ multiplex PCR. The data show 180,000 or so clones, with 88% seen just once and approximately 7.7% held by the top ten. The sample in question was peripheral blood, obtained on day 0 of AZD1222 vaccination. These receptors all stem from an adult in good health.

V usage is TRBV9 and J usage is TRBJ2-7, with a tentative D call TRBD1 (5 bases). The CDR3 covers 14 residues. Trimming stripped 1 base from V and 5 bases from J, with 13 bases between. Germline V gives CDR1 SGDLS, CDR2 YYNGEE. CDR3: CASSVSTVRDEQYF. CDR3 in DNA: TGTGCCAGCAGCGTATCGACAGTTCGGGACGAGCAGTACTTC.

The chain has TRBV20-1 and TRBJ1-2; TRBD1 aligns across 7 bases. Per germline, CDR1 DFQATT and CDR2 SNEGSKA (reference sequence). The CDR3 extends over 16 amino acids. V was pared by 3 bases and J by 3 bases, with 13 bases of the junction left unmatched. The CDR3 DNA follows: TGCAGTGCTAGTTCCCTTCGGGACAGTATATACTATGGCTACACCTTC. Protein: CSASSLRDSIYYGYTF.

The rearrangement joins TRBV18 to TRBJ2-1, with D perhaps being TRBD1 or TRBD2 (5 bases each). The ends were cut back, 2 bases at V and 10 bases at J, with 9 bases in the middle. Germline CDR1 is KGHSH and CDR2 is LQKENI. The CDR3 is 12 amino acids. CDR3 nucleotide sequence: TGTGCCAGCTCACCAGGCAGGGAGGAGCAGTTCTTC. Amino acid sequence: CASSPGREEQFF.

V is TRBV14 and J is TRBJ1-2; possible D gene TRBD1, 5 bases. Germline-derived CDR1 and CDR2 are SGHDN and FVKESK. V was shortened by 3 bases and J by 5 bases, with 16 bases between the two germline ends. The CDR3 totals 15 residues. The CDR3 DNA reads as TGTGCCAGCAGCCATCAGGGAGCAGGGTATTATGGCTACACCTTC. This codes for CASSHQGAGYYGYTF.

The chain combines TRBV7-3 with TRBJ2-2; TRBD1 matches at 9 bases. With V trimmed by 5 bases and J by 0 bases, 19 bases remained unmatched. Germline lookup yields CDR1 SGHTA and CDR2 FQGTGA. The CDR3 has 21 residues. The CDR3 protein is CASSPSFPGQGTTPNTGELFF. The CDR3 DNA reads as TGTGCCAGCAGCCCTTCTTTCCCGGGACAGGGAACCACACCGAACACCGGGGAGCTGTTTTTT.

This chain links TRBV7-6 with TRBJ2-7, with D possibly TRBD1 on 5 matching bases. The V end was cut by 1 base, the J end by 4 bases, with 11 bases between. The germline gives CDR1 SGHVS, CDR2 FNYEAQ. CDR3 size: 14 residues. The DNA of the CDR3 is TGTGCCAGCAGCTTAGGGCTACAGGCGTACGAGCAGTACTTC. Its translation is CASSLGLQAYEQYF.

The chain employs TRBV7-9 and TRBJ2-5; D is ambiguous. The germline V gene encodes CDR1 SEHNR and CDR2 FQNEAQ (reference sequence). V gave up 6 bases and J gave up 5 bases, with 10 bases separating them. The CDR3 has 12 amino acids. The chain's CDR3 is CASRTNGETQYF. As DNA, the CDR3 is TGTGCCAGCAGGACGAACGGGGAGACCCAGTACTTC.

This clone has just one count. The V call is TRBV7-2, the J call TRBJ2-7; 8 bases line up with TRBD1. The trim removed 6 bases at V and 3 bases at J, leaving 10 bases unmatched. CDR3 size: 15 residues. Germline CDR1 is SGHTA and CDR2 is FQGNSA. CDR3 loop: CASRPQGASYYEQYF. CDR3 nucleotides: TGTGCCAGCAGACCTCAGGGGGCTAGCTACTACGAGCAGTACTTC.

The V and J genes are TRBV6-2 or TRBV6-3 and TRBJ2-3, with 11 nucleotides matching TRBD2. The CDR3 is 15 amino acids. The V gene end was trimmed by 4 bases and the J gene end by 5 bases; junction bases not matched to a gene: 5. The germline CDR1 and CDR2 sequences are MNHEY and SVGEGT. The chain's CDR3 is CASSWGGLAEDTQYF. CDR3 DNA sequence: TGTGCCAGCAGTTGGGGGGGACTAGCGGAAGATACGCAGTATTTT.

The rearrangement links TRBV19 to TRBJ1-1, with D tentatively TRBD1 (6 bases). V lost 9 bases and J lost 10, with 30 bases in between. CDR3 length: 16 residues. The germline V gene has CDR1 LNHDA and CDR2 SQIVND (reference sequence). The CDR3, as DNA: TGTGCCAGCACCCCCAGGGGTTCGGCTTGGACAAGAGGAGCTTTCTTT. Protein sequence: CASTPRGSAWTRGAFF.

This chain links TRBV2 with TRBJ1-4; 8 bases match TRBD1. Germline values: CDR1 SNHLY, CDR2 FYNNEI. This CDR3 has 14 amino acids. V was pared by 7 bases and J by 4 bases, with 5 bases of the junction left unmatched. This CDR3 reads CASNPTGGNEKLFF. Written as DNA, the CDR3 is TGTGCCAGCAACCCCACAGGGGGTAATGAAAAACTGTTTTTT.

The chain couples TRBV3-1 (or the pseudogene TRBV3-2) to TRBJ1-6, with 8 positions matching TRBD1. With V trimmed by 1 base and J by 9 bases, 8 bases remained unmatched. Germline CDR1 and CDR2: LGHDT and YNNKEL (reference sequence). There are 16 residues in the CDR3. In DNA, the CDR3 is TGTGCCAGCAGCCAAGGCGGACAGGGTATAGGTTCACCCCTCCACTTT. Amino acids: CASSQGGQGIGSPLHF.

The CDR3 nucleotides are TGTGCCAGCAGCCCCTCATCAGGAGCAGATACGCAGTATTTT. This encodes CASSPSSGADTQYF. This chain joins TRBV13 and TRBJ2-3; D gene ambiguous. V gave up 5 bases and J gave up 4 bases, with 13 bases separating them. Germline-derived CDR1 and CDR2 are PRHDT and FYEKMQ (reference sequence). This CDR3 contains 14 residues.

The chain uses TRBV27 and TRBJ1-1; no firm D call. Germline V gene lookup returns CDR1 MNHEY and CDR2 SMNVEV (reference sequence). The CDR3 has 13 amino acids. V shed 1 base and J shed 6 bases, with 9 bases lying between them. This CDR3 is CASSLFLGAEAFF. As DNA, the CDR3 is TGTGCCAGCAGTTTATTTCTTGGGGCTGAAGCTTTCTTT.

This clone was counted between two and nine times. The chain employs TRBV5-1 and TRBJ2-2, with 9 bases fitting TRBD1. Germline V lookup: CDR1 SGHRS, CDR2 YFSETQ. This CDR3 comprises 15 residues. V shed 4 bases and J 4 bases; nucleotides not matched to a gene: 5. CDR3 in DNA: TGCGCCAGCAGCCCCAGGACAGGGGTCACCGGGGAGCTGTTTTTT. Translating gives CASSPRTGVTGELFF.

The chain employs TRBV6-4 and TRBJ1-1; 7 positions match TRBD1. The germline V gene encodes CDR1 MRHNA and CDR2 SNTAGT. V lost 6 bases, J lost 1 base, and 5 bases stayed unmatched. The CDR3 runs to 14 residues. In DNA, the CDR3 is TGTGCCAGCAGCCCCGGACAGGAGAACACTGAAGCTTTCTTT. Protein sequence: CASSPGQENTEAFF.

Regarding this clone: The sample has other DNA sequences that encode this CDR3 too. The chain links TRBV9 to TRBJ1-5; D is undetermined. Germline V gene lookup returns CDR1 SGDLS and CDR2 YYNGEE. The CDR3 contains 14 residues. V lost 0 bases to trimming and J lost 1 base, with 5 bases between them. The CDR3 DNA is TGTGCCAGCAGCGTAGGGGGAAGCAATCAGCCCCAGCATTTT. It translates to CASSVGGSNQPQHF.

The chain joins TRBV5-5 to TRBJ1-6; 7 bases agree with TRBD1. Germline V CDR1 and CDR2: SGHKS, YYEKEE (reference sequence). This CDR3 region has 13 residues. Unmatched junction bases numbered 9, after V lost 0 bases and J lost 18 bases. CDR3 sequence: CASSLVGDSSPHF. The CDR3 nucleotides are TGTGCCAGCAGCTTGGTGGGGGACAGCTCCCCCCACTTT.

The V and J genes are TRBV30 and TRBJ2-4, with unresolved D. Germline V gene sequence: CDR1 GTSNPN, CDR2 SVGIG (reference sequence). The CDR3 is 16 residues long. The V gene lost 1 base and the J gene lost 0 bases, with 13 bases spanning the gap. The CDR3 loop is CAWSGGGWLAKNIQYF. The CDR3 DNA is TGTGCCTGGAGTGGGGGTGGGTGGTTAGCCAAAAACATTCAGTACTTC.

The chain combines TRBV29-1 with TRBJ1-2, with no clear D. The CDR3 spans 13 residues. CDR1 is SQVTM, CDR2 ANQGSEA, per germline. Trimming stripped 5 bases from V and 5 bases from J, with 15 bases between. CDR3 bases: TGCAGCGTTCCTGGGTCAGCGTTATATGGCTACACCTTC. It specifies CSVPGSALYGYTF.

The CDR3 region has the DNA TGCGCCAGCAGCCCGGGGGCCAACGTCCTGACTTTC. It translates to CASSPGANVLTF. The J gene is TRBJ2-6, the V gene TRBV5-1; no firm D call. The CDR3 is 12 residues long. The germline gives CDR1 SGHRS, CDR2 YFSETQ. Trimming cost V 4 bases and J 4 bases, with 3 bases left between them.

The chain uses TRBV18 and TRBJ2-2, with D uncertain. Trimming cost V 2 bases and J 6 bases, with 19 bases left between them. Germline V gene lookup returns CDR1 KGHSH and CDR2 LQKENI. The CDR3 is 17 residues long. The CDR3 nucleotides read TGTGCCAGCTCACCAAATCATCAAACCTTAACTCCCGGGGAGCTGTTTTTT. Protein: CASSPNHQTLTPGELFF.

The chain has TRBV7-9 and TRBJ2-7; unclear D gene. CDR1 and CDR2 from the germline V gene are SEHNR and FQNEAQ (reference sequence). The V end lost 5 bases, the J end lost 3 bases, and 11 bases lay between the germline ends. CDR3 length equals 13 residues. In nucleotides, the CDR3 is TGTGCCAGCAGCAAACGCGGTAGCTACGAGCAGTACTTC. Protein sequence: CASSKRGSYEQYF.

The V and J genes are TRBV5-8 and TRBJ1-2; D gene unclear. Germline lookup yields CDR1 SGHTS and CDR2 YDEGEE. There are 13 residues in the CDR3. Trimming stripped 2 bases from V and 8 bases from J, with 13 bases between. The CDR3 DNA follows: TGTGCCAGCAGCTTTCCGGGCCAGCGAGGCTACACCTTC. Translation: CASSFPGQRGYTF.

V and J are TRBV21-1 and TRBJ2-3; the table's D call TRBD2 went unverified against the DNA. TRBV21-1 represents a pseudogene. This CDR3 is built from 18 residues. As DNA, the CDR3 is TGTGCCAGCAGCAACGCTAGCGGGGGGGGACCCTTCACAGATACGCAGTATTTT. Translation: CASSNASGGGPFTDTQYF.

V usage is TRBV19 and J usage is TRBJ2-5, with 9 nucleotides matching TRBD1. There are 14 residues in the CDR3. CDR1 is LNHDA and CDR2 is SQIVND in the germline V gene (reference sequence). V trimming: 3 bases; J trimming: 7 bases; junction bases outside the gene matches: 6. In DNA, the CDR3 is TGTGCCAGTAGTATTGGGGGACAGGGAAGGACCCAGTACTTC. As protein: CASSIGGQGRTQYF.

The chain carries TRBV14 and TRBJ2-7; 8 positions match TRBD1. V was pared by 4 bases and J by 5 bases, with 4 bases of the junction left unmatched. Germline CDR1 SGHDN, CDR2 FVKESK. The CDR3 is 13 residues long. CDR3 DNA sequence: TGTGCCAGCAGCCCTCACAGGGGGGACGAGCAGTACTTC. This sequence encodes CASSPHRGDEQYF.

The DNA of the CDR3 is TGTGCCACCAGAGGGAGCAATCAGCCCCAGCATTTT. This sequence encodes CATRGSNQPQHF. The rearrangement joins TRBV28 to TRBJ1-5, with D unclear. V lost 10 bases to trimming and J lost 1 base, with 8 bases between them. CDR3 length: 12 residues. Germline V CDR1 and CDR2: MDHEN, SYDVKM.